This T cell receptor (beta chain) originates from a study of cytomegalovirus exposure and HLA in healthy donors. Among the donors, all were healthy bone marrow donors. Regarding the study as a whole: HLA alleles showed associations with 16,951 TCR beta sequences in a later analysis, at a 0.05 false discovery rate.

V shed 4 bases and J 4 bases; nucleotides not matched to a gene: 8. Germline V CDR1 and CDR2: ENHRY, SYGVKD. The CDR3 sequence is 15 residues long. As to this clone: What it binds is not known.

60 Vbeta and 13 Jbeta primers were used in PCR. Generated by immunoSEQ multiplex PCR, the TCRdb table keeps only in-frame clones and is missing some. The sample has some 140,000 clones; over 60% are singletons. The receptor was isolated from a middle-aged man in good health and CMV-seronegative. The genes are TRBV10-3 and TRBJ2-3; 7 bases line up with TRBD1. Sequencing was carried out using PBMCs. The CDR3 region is CAISARQGRADTQYF. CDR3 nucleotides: TGTGCCATCAGTGCGAGACAGGGTCGAGCAGATACGCAGTATTTT.